Each of the 7 T cell receptor beta chains below was sequenced from the same sample in a study of Tregs in tolerant kidney transplant recipients. Sequencing used immunoSEQ multiplex PCR; TCRdb keeps in-frame clones, though not all of them. The sample has about 48,000 clones. This specimen was CD4+ T cells from blood, taken before the transplant. Every receptor here comes from a human donor who received a combined kidney and bone marrow transplant.

Notes on this clone: The read terminates 3 residues ahead of where the CDR3 ends, so the germline J gene completes it. The gene calls are TRBV5-1 and TRBJ2-3; D is possibly TRBD2 (6 bases). In germline, CDR1 is SGHRS, CDR2 YFSETQ. The CDR3 loop spans 13 amino acids. Deletions cut 7 bases from V and 1 base from J, with 10 bases between. CDR3 DNA, as far as it was read: TGCGCCAGCCGCGGGGTGCGCACAGATACG. Translating gives CASRGVRTDT. The complete CDR3 protein is CASRGVRTDTQYF.

In regard to this clone: The read is 3 residues too short to cover the CDR3 end, so that end is filled in from the germline J gene. This sequence joins TRBV29-1 and TRBJ2-1; 12 bases map to TRBD1. In germline, CDR1 is SQVTM, CDR2 ANQGSEA. Trimming took 1 base from V and 2 from J; bases not matched to a gene: 12. The CDR3 totals 19 residues. CDR3 amino acids: CSVEGIRAGTGGPYNEQFF. CDR3 DNA (partial): TGCAGCGTTGAAGGAATAAGGGCCGGGACAGGGGGCCCCTACAATGAG.

Comments on this clone: An end of the junction differs from the germline gene, which may be a read error. The read ends 3 residues shy of where the CDR3 ends; the end is completed using the germline J gene. This rearrangement joins TRBV4-2 to TRBJ2-1; D not certain. This CDR3 has 14 residues. Per germline, CDR1 LGHNA and CDR2 YNFKEQ. The CDR3 loop is CASSQVRLYNEQFF. CDR3 bases read: TGCGCCAGCAGCCAAGTCAGGTTGTACAATGAG.

The DNA read from the CDR3 is TGTGCCAGCAGCCCTCGGACAGGGGTCTCCTACGAG. Residues: CASSPRTGVSYE. The full CDR3 protein is CASSPRTGVSYEQYF. The chain has TRBV5-5 and TRBJ2-7; 9 nucleotides line up with TRBD1. The read stops 3 residues short of the end of the CDR3; the missing end is completed from the germline J gene. The CDR3 runs to 15 residues. V lost 4 bases and J lost 0; bases outside the gene matches: 5. Germline assignment: CDR1 SGHKS and CDR2 YYEKEE (reference sequence).

With regard to this clone: The read falls 3 residues short of the CDR3 end, and the missing part is taken from the germline J gene. V and J are TRBV7-3 and TRBJ1-5; no reliable D call. Trimming removed 2 bases from V and 5 bases from J, with 7 bases in between. The CDR3 has 13 amino acids. Germline lookup yields CDR1 SGHTA and CDR2 FQGTGA. The covered CDR3 bases are TGTGCCAGCAGCTTAGAGCGGGATCAGCCC. Translation: CASSLERDQP. The CDR3 in full is CASSLERDQPQHF.

Remarks on this clone: Sequencing ends 3 residues short of the CDR3 end; the germline J gene provides the rest. The V call is TRBV7-2, the J call TRBJ2-1; D may be TRBD2 (6 bases). Germline V gives CDR1 SGHTA, CDR2 FQGNSA. The ends were cut back, 5 bases at V and 7 bases at J, with 12 bases in the middle. The CDR3 is made up of 13 amino acids. CDR3 loop: CASSQSGVNEQFF. CDR3 DNA, as far as it was read: TGTGCCAGCAGCCAGTCGGGGGTAAATGAG.

About this clone: Read sequence stops 3 residues before the CDR3 end, and the germline J gene provides the missing end. The V gene is TRBV19, the J gene TRBJ1-5; 7 bases are shared with TRBD1. This CDR3 is built from 17 residues. Germline CDR1 and CDR2: LNHDA and SQIVND (reference sequence). V shed 3 bases, J shed 5 bases, and the junction held 13 bases outside the gene matches. The chain's CDR3 is CASSILPGQPGHQPQHF. The sequenced part of the CDR3 DNA is TGTGCCAGTAGTATCCTCCCGGGACAGCCGGGACATCAGCCC.